Listed below are T cell receptor beta chains from one sample, sequenced in a study of T cell repertoires in cytomegalovirus infection. One entry per CDR3 protein results from TCRdb running MiXCR on the reads. This sample has about 180,000 distinct CDR3 sequences, with 13% to 15% found just once. What was sequenced was PBMCs. Every receptor here comes from a human donor in good health (CMV status not recorded). Some clones in this sample may be carry-over from other donors' samples. CDR3s include the opening cysteine and the closing phenylalanine or tryptophan. D genes are given only for firm matches. Some rows mark clone size as missing; the rest say once, few, many or name a class of expanded clone.

j_call	v_call	d_call	clone_size	cdr3_aa	cdr3_nt
TRBJ1-1	TRBV14	.	.	CASSQDRRNTEAFF	TGTGCCAGCAGCCAAGATCGGAGGAACACTGAAGCTTTCTTT
TRBJ2-2	TRBV7-8	TRBD2	.	CASMLAGGNTGELFF	TGTGCCAGCATGCTAGCGGGAGGGAACACCGGGGAGCTGTTTTTT
TRBJ2-7	TRBV7-2	.	few	CASSLRSQEQYF	TGTGCCAGCAGCTTACGATCCCAGGAGCAGTACTTC
TRBJ1-6	TRBV11-2	.	.	CASSFPESSPLHF	TGTGCCAGCAGCTTCCCGGAATCCTCACCCCTCCACTTT
TRBJ1-2	TRBV12-3/TRBV12-4	.	once	CASSLVQLTGYTF	TGTGCCAGCAGTTTAGTACAGTTGACTGGCTACACCTTC
TRBJ1-5	TRBV7-9	.	many	CASSPDGFNQPQHF	TGTGCCAGCAGCCCGGACGGCTTCAATCAGCCCCAGCATTTT
TRBJ1-5	TRBV7-2	.	many	CASSPGLTSNQPQHF	TGTGCCAGCAGCCCGGGACTGACTAGCAATCAGCCCCAGCATTTT
TRBJ2-1	TRBV12-3/TRBV12-4	TRBD2	.	CASTSLAGAYNEQFF	TGTGCCAGCACCTCACTAGCGGGGGCCTACAATGAGCAGTTCTTC
TRBJ1-4	TRBV5-5	.	.	CASSLDRAFNEKLFF	TGTGCCAGCAGCTTGGACAGGGCCTTTAATGAAAAACTGTTTTTT
TRBJ2-5	TRBV29-1	TRBD1	few	CSVRDRGRETQYF	TGCAGCGTCAGAGACAGGGGGCGAGAGACCCAGTACTTC
TRBJ1-2	TRBV28	TRBD1	many	CASSSIGAGTGYYGYTF	TGTGCCAGCAGTTCCATCGGAGCCGGGACAGGGTACTATGGCTACACCTTC
TRBJ2-7	TRBV29-1	.	.	CSGLQGNEQYF	TGCAGCGGACTGCAGGGGAACGAGCAGTACTTC
TRBJ1-1	TRBV28	TRBD1	many	CASYQGAWVTEAFF	TGTGCCAGTTATCAGGGGGCCTGGGTCACTGAAGCTTTCTTT
TRBJ1-3	TRBV10-3	.	.	CAISATAGGTIYF	TGTGCCATCAGTGCGACGGCTGGGGGGACCATATATTTT
TRBJ2-1	TRBV14	TRBD2	few	CASSQYTSGRQNEQFF	TGTGCCAGCAGCCAATATACTAGCGGGAGGCAGAATGAGCAGTTCTTC
TRBJ1-1	TRBV13	.	.	CASSLDGVMNTEAFF	TGCGCCAGCAGCTTGGACGGGGTGATGAACACTGAAGCTTTCTTT
TRBJ2-1	TRBV7-2	TRBD2	many	CASSLYRDGREGRHNEQFF	TGTGCCAGCAGCTTATACAGGGATGGACGGGAGGGCCGACACAATGAGCAGTTCTTC
TRBJ1-1	TRBV12-3/TRBV12-4	TRBD1	many	CASSLGPGGMNTEAFF	TGTGCCAGCAGTTTAGGTCCAGGGGGGATGAACACTGAAGCTTTCTTT
TRBJ1-3	TRBV6-1	.	many	CASKPRRASERRNTIYF	TGTGCCAGCAAACCCCGGCGGGCCTCCGAAAGGCGAAACACCATATATTTT
TRBJ2-3	TRBV7-3	TRBD2	many	CASSFTGLADTQYF	TGTGCCAGCAGCTTTACGGGACTAGCCGATACGCAGTATTTT
TRBJ2-3	TRBV12-3/TRBV12-4	TRBD2	.	CASSSGTSDTDTQYF	TGTGCCAGCAGCAGTGGGACTAGCGACACAGATACGCAGTATTTT
TRBJ2-4	TRBV7-2	TRBD1	many	CASSPRTGPNIQYF	TGTGCCAGCAGCCCTCGGACAGGACCAAACATTCAGTACTTC
TRBJ2-1	TRBV7-3	.	.	CASSLSRSAGGEFF	TGTGCCAGCAGCTTAAGTAGGTCGGCGGGCGGGGAGTTCTTC
TRBJ2-5	TRBV20-1	.	few	CSARGSSETQYF	TGCAGTGCTCGCGGATCCAGTGAGACCCAGTACTTC
TRBJ1-1	TRBV27	TRBD1	many	CASSLDRGPGTEAFF	TGTGCCAGCAGTTTAGACAGGGGGCCGGGCACTGAAGCTTTCTTT
TRBJ1-4	TRBV7-9	TRBD1	.	CASSPRGQGNEKLFF	TGTGCCAGCAGCCCTCGGGGACAGGGTAATGAAAAACTGTTTTTT
TRBJ1-5	TRBV28	.	many	CASSLRLGGSQPQHF	TGTGCCAGCAGTTTAAGGCTGGGGGGCAGCCAGCCCCAGCATTTT
TRBJ1-1	TRBV7-8	.	many	CASSLVPGRTEAFF	TGTGCCAGCAGCTTAGTCCCGGGGCGCACTGAAGCTTTCTTT
TRBJ1-5	TRBV29-1	.	few	CSVGVSQGNQPQHF	TGCAGCGTTGGGGTAAGCCAGGGCAATCAGCCCCAGCATTTT
TRBJ1-5	TRBV2	.	many	CASSERQANQPQHF	TGTGCCAGCAGTGAACGACAGGCCAATCAGCCCCAGCATTTT
TRBJ2-7	TRBV20-1	TRBD1	.	CSARRDRAAYEQYF	TGCAGTGCTAGGAGGGACAGGGCAGCTTACGAGCAGTACTTC
TRBJ1-2	TRBV28	.	.	CASRWGTDSRGYTF	TGTGCCAGCAGGTGGGGGACGGATTCGCGGGGCTACACCTTC
TRBJ2-5	TRBV7-9	.	many	CASSLAASRETQYF	TGTGCCAGCAGCTTAGCCGCTTCGAGGGAGACCCAGTACTTC
TRBJ1-1	TRBV25-1	TRBD1	.	CASSEGQGLPNTEAFF	TGTGCCAGCAGTGAGGGACAGGGGCTCCCTAACACTGAAGCTTTCTTT
TRBJ1-2	TRBV7-2	TRBD1	many	CASSTGQELYGYTF	TGTGCCAGCAGCACGGGACAGGAACTCTATGGCTACACCTTC
TRBJ2-2	TRBV5-4	TRBD2	.	CASSTPRRGFTGELFF	TGTGCCAGCAGTACCCCGAGGCGGGGGTTCACCGGGGAGCTGTTTTTT
TRBJ1-1	TRBV5-4	TRBD1	.	CASSLSARTGDTEAFF	TGTGCCAGCAGCTTATCAGCTCGGACAGGGGACACTGAAGCTTTCTTT
TRBJ2-1	TRBV7-8	TRBD2	many	CASSGHLAELYNEQFF	TGTGCCAGCAGCGGACACCTAGCGGAATTATACAATGAGCAGTTCTTC
TRBJ2-7	TRBV28	.	many	CASSLGLRGYEQYF	TGTGCCAGCAGTTTGGGCCTCAGGGGCTACGAGCAGTACTTC
TRBJ2-2	TRBV3-1	.	.	CASSQEGVYNTGELFF	TGTGCCAGCAGCCAAGAGGGTGTTTATAACACCGGGGAGCTGTTTTTT
TRBJ2-2	TRBV3-1	.	.	CASSHITGVGGTGELFF	TGTGCCAGCAGCCATATAACGGGAGTAGGTGGCACCGGGGAGCTGTTTTTT
TRBJ2-1	TRBV28	TRBD1	.	CASRPSGQGYEQFF	TGTGCCAGCAGGCCCTCGGGACAGGGCTATGAGCAGTTCTTC
TRBJ2-7	TRBV5-6	TRBD1	.	CASSGGTGAQNYEQYF	TGTGCCAGCAGCGGCGGGACAGGGGCCCAGAACTACGAGCAGTACTTC
TRBJ1-5	TRBV7-8	.	many	CASSSLPNQPQHF	TGTGCCAGCAGCTCCCTTCCCAATCAGCCCCAGCATTTT
TRBJ1-2	TRBV27	TRBD1	many	CASSSGTEPNYGYTF	TGTGCCAGCAGTTCCGGGACAGAACCTAACTATGGCTACACCTTC
TRBJ2-7	TRBV7-6	.	.	CASSPRTAPYEQYF	TGTGCCAGCAGTCCCCGGACAGCCCCGTACGAGCAGTACTTC
TRBJ2-2	TRBV6-2/TRBV6-3	TRBD1	few	CASSSGQGANTGELFF	TGTGCCAGCAGTTCCGGACAGGGCGCGAACACCGGGGAGCTGTTTTTT
TRBJ1-6	TRBV6-2/TRBV6-3	.	.	CASTWDGNSPLHF	TGTGCCAGCACCTGGGACGGAAATTCACCCCTCCACTTT
TRBJ2-7	TRBV5-1	.	.	CASSPEGVYEQYF	TGCGCCAGCAGCCCCGAAGGGGTTTACGAGCAGTACTTC
TRBJ2-3	TRBV12-5	TRBD2	many	CASGLTLAGGTDTQYF	TGTGCTAGTGGTCTCACCCTAGCGGGGGGCACAGATACGCAGTATTTT
TRBJ2-7	TRBV4-1	.	few	CASSRLPTTYEQYF	TGCGCCAGCAGCCGCCTTCCTACGACCTACGAGCAGTACTTC